The clone carrying this T cell receptor (beta chain) showed up just a few times. Antigen specificity is unknown. This specimen belongs to a study of T cell repertoires in cytomegalovirus infection. Overall study context: Selected CMV epitopes included recently identified HLA-C-restricted ones as well as well-studied HLA-B-restricted ones. Public TCR beta signatures provided an indication of both CMV infection and a matching HLA type. Broader study findings: HLA-C-restricted CMV clonotypes gave the most frequent clonotype in two of eight donors.

This CDR3 has 16 residues. The germline CDR1 and CDR2 sequences are DFQATT and SNEGSKA (reference sequence). The V and J ends lost 5 bases and 3 bases respectively, with 22 bases between them. TCRdb processed the reads anew with MiXCR; each CDR3 protein has one entry. The sample lists hundreds of thousands of distinct CDR3 sequences; around a third were seen once. V usage is TRBV20-1 and J usage is TRBJ1-2; TRBD1 might be the D (5 bases). The receptor's source is a human donor in good health (CMV status not recorded). Some clones in this sample may be carry-over from other donors' samples. The sample was cultured CD8+ T cells from PBMCs, taken from culture after CMV antigen stimulation. The DNA of the CDR3 is TGCAGTGCTCCCTCCCTGGACACCCACCACCACTATGGCTACACCTTC. Its translation: CSAPSLDTHHHYGYTF.